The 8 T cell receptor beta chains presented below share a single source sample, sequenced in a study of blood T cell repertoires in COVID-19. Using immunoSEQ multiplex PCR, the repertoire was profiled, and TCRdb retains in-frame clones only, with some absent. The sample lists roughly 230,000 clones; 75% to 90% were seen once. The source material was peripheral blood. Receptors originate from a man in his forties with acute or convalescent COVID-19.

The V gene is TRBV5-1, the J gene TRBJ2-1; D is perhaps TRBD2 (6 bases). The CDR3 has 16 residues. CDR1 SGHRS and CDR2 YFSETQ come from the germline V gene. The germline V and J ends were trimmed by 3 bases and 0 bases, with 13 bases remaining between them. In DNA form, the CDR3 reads TGCGCCAGCAGCTGGGGGAGCGGGCGCTCCTACAATGAGCAGTTCTTC. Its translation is CASSWGSGRSYNEQFF.

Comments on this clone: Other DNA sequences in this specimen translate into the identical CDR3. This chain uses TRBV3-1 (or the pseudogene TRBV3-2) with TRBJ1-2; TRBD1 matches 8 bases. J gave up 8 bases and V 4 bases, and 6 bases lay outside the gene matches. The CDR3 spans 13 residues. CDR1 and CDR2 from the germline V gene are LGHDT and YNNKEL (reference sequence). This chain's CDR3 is CASSLGQGEGYTF. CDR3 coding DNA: TGTGCCAGCAGCCTAGGACAGGGTGAAGGCTACACCTTC.

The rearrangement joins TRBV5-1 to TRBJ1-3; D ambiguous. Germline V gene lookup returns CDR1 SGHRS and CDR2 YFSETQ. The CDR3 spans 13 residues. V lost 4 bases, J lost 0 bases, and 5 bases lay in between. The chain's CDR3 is CASSGSSGNTIYF. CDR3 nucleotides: TGCGCCAGCAGCGGGAGCTCTGGAAACACCATATATTTT.

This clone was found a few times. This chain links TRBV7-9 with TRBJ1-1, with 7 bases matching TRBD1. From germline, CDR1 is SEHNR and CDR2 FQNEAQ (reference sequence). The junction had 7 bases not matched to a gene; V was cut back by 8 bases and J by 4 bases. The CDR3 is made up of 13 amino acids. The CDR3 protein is CASFEGAGTEAFF. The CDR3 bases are TGTGCCAGCTTCGAGGGGGCGGGCACTGAAGCTTTCTTT. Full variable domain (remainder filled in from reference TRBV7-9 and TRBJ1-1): DTGVSQNPRHKITKRGQNVTFRCDPISEHNRLYWYRQTLGQGPEFLTYFQNEAQLEKSRLLSDRFSAERPKGSFSTLEIQRTEQGDSAMYLCASFEGAGTEAFFGQGTRLTVV.

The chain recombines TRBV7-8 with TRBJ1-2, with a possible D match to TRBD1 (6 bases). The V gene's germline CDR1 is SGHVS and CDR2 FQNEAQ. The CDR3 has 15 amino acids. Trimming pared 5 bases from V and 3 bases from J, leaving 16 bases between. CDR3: CASSRAADSDYGYTF. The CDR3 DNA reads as TGTGCCAGCAGCCGAGCGGCGGACAGTGACTATGGCTACACCTTC.

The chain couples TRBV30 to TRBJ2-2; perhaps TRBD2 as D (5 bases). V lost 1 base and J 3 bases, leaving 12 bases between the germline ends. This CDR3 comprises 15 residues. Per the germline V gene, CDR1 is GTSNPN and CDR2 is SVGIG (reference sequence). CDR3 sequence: CAWSAGGLHTGELFF. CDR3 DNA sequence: TGTGCCTGGAGTGCCGGCGGGCTCCACACCGGGGAGCTGTTTTTT.

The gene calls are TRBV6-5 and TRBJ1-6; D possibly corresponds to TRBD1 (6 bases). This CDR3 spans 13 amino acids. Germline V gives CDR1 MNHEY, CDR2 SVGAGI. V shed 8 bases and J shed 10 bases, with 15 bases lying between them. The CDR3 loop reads CASGGRGESPLHF. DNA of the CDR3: TGTGCCAGCGGGGGCAGGGGAGAATCACCCCTCCACTTT.

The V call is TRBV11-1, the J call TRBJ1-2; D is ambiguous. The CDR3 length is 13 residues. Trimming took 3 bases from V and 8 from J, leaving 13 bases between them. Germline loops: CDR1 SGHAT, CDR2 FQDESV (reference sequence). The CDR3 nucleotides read TGTGCCAGCAGCTTTATCGGGTCTGGCGGCTACACCTTC. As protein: CASSFIGSGGYTF.